Below are 4 T cell receptor beta chains sequenced from a single sample in a study of graft-versus-host responses after intestinal transplantation. Clones were sequenced by immunoSEQ multiplex PCR, and TCRdb holds only the in-frame ones, with some missing. The repertoire includes over 60,000 clones, around nine tenths of them detected once, and about 6.9% sits in the top ten. The specimen comprised bone marrow, sampled roughly 110 weeks after intestinal transplantation. The receptor set was obtained from a human patient who received an intestinal transplant, so some T cells may come from the graft donor.

The chain combines TRBV5-6 with TRBJ1-5; no reliable D call. The CDR3 length is 13 residues. Per the germline V gene, CDR1 is SGHDT and CDR2 is YYEEEE. V lost 4 bases and J lost 3, with 8 bases in between. Here the CDR3 reads CASSPGINQPQHF. CDR3 bases: TGTGCCAGCAGCCCGGGGATCAATCAGCCCCAGCATTTT.

The rearrangement links TRBV19 to TRBJ1-1; D remains unclear. The CDR3 loop spans 12 amino acids. Germline assignment: CDR1 LNHDA and CDR2 SQIVND (reference sequence). Trimming cost V 1 base and J 6 bases, with 6 bases left between them. The CDR3 region is CASSIGAAEAFF. Here the CDR3 DNA reads TGTGCCAGTAGTATAGGGGCGGCTGAAGCTTTCTTT.

In regard to this clone: The sample contains more than one DNA sequence encoding this CDR3. V gene TRBV4-1 combines with J gene TRBJ2-7, with a possible D match to TRBD2 (5 bases). V dropped 0 bases and J dropped 4 bases, with 7 bases sitting between them. Germline values: CDR1 MGHRA, CDR2 YSYEKL. The CDR3 spans 13 residues. CDR3 region: CASSQDRGYEQYF. The CDR3 DNA follows: TGCGCCAGCAGCCAAGATCGGGGTTACGAGCAGTACTTC.

The chain is built from TRBV4-1 and TRBJ1-1; D gene unclear. CDR1 MGHRA and CDR2 YSYEKL come from the germline V gene. The CDR3 is 15 amino acids. Trimming stripped 5 bases from V and 1 base from J, with 14 bases between. The CDR3 DNA reads as TGCGCCAGCAGCTTAAGGACCACTGGGAACACTGAAGCTTTCTTT. This sequence encodes CASSLRTTGNTEAFF.